These T cell receptor beta chains were read from a single sample in a study of T cell responses to AZD1222 COVID-19 vaccine. Clones were read by immunoSEQ multiplex PCR, and TCRdb kept only the in-frame ones, dropping some. The sample records 95,000 to 130,000 clones, about 92% being singletons. Sequencing was performed on peripheral blood, taken on day 0 of AZD1222 vaccination. The receptor source for this set is an adult in good health. CDR3s leave out the opening cysteine and the closing phenylalanine or tryptophan.

j_call | cdr3_length | v_call | cdr3_aa
TRBJ2-5 | 11 | TRBV28 | ASSWRAQETQY
TRBJ1-3 | 14 | TRBV27 | ASSLPGILSGNTIY
TRBJ1-5 | 14 | TRBV15 | ATSRSPFTGDQPQH
TRBJ1-6 | 14 | TRBV28 | ASSYPKTGANSPLH
TRBJ2-3 | 11 | TRBV11-2 | ASSLDGGDTQY
TRBJ2-1 | 13 | TRBV5-1 | ASSFSGGLAGEQF
TRBJ2-1 | 14 | TRBV14 | ASSQRHRRDDNEQF
TRBJ2-7 | 12 | TRBV10-1 | ASSEGGQVYEQY
TRBJ1-1 | 13 | TRBV25-1 | ASSDNRQGDTEAF
TRBJ2-7 | 11 | TRBV5-1 | ASRLGDSYEQY
TRBJ2-3 | 12 | TRBV11-3 | ASSLGGSLGAQY
TRBJ2-2 | 12 | TRBV15 | ATSREIGPGELF
TRBJ1-5 | 11 | TRBV27 | ARIGDSNQPQH
TRBJ2-7 | 14 | TRBV18 | ASSPGQGSIPYEQY
TRBJ1-2 | 13 | TRBV5-5 | ASSLAGFGGYGYT
TRBJ2-1 | 16 | TRBV10-3 | AISERKTGLSSYNEQF
TRBJ1-1 | 11 | TRBV7-3 | ASSPSGRTEAF
TRBJ1-1 | 12 | TRBV5-1 | ASSLPTSGTEAF
TRBJ1-3 | 15 | TRBV11-3 | ASSLGGTASSGNTIY
TRBJ1-5 | 13 | TRBV28 | ASSLYREYDQPQH
TRBJ1-3 | 12 | TRBV6-6 | ASSYRGAGDTIY
TRBJ1-1 | 11 | TRBV29-1 | SVGQFVNTEAF
TRBJ2-5 | 12 | TRBV10-3 | AIRQGSGSETQY
TRBJ2-7 | 12 | TRBV11-2 | ASRPYGTSNEQY
TRBJ2-1 | 9 | TRBV2 | ASSVSEGGL
TRBJ2-7 | 13 | TRBV9 | ASSGPFGPTDEQY
TRBJ1-3 | 12 | TRBV9 | ASSGGSPGNTIY
TRBJ1-1 | 12 | TRBV27 | ASSLSRENTEAF
TRBJ2-5 | 12 | TRBV28 | ASRKTGVLETQY
TRBJ1-4 | 11 | TRBV30 | AWSLFRSEKLF
TRBJ1-2 | 10 | TRBV7-9 | ASSIGQGGYT
TRBJ2-7 | 14 | TRBV16 | ASSLSGTGVSYEQY
TRBJ2-4 | 11 | TRBV19 | ASSKSGNHIQY
TRBJ2-1 | 12 | TRBV28 | ASSEGGNYNEQF